This T cell receptor (beta chain) was identified in a study of cytomegalovirus exposure and HLA in healthy donors. Study observations and caveats: Being productive about 90% or about 30% of the time was typical of most TCR beta V segments in an earlier analysis. With later analysis, a missense DCLRE1C variant became linked to TCR beta V- and J-gene trimming.

At collection, donors were nominally healthy, but unrecorded immune exposures were probable. CDR1 and CDR2 from the germline V gene are KGHSH and LQKENI. V lost 3 bases, J lost 3 bases, and 8 bases lay in between. CDR3 size: 13 residues. PCR was performed using 60 Vbeta and 13 Jbeta primers. TCRdb's copy holds only in-frame clones and misses some; the assay was immunoSEQ multiplex PCR. The sample lists approximately 130,000 clones, roughly 79% seen once, with 2.7% in the top ten. With regard to this clone: Its specificity is unknown.

This receptor was taken from a boy between 2 and 10 years old in good health and CMV-seronegative. The chain employs TRBV18 and TRBJ1-1, with D unclear. Sequenced input: PBMCs. The CDR3 nucleotides are TGTGCCAGCTCACCTTTCGAGGACACTGAAGCTTTCTTT. Protein: CASSPFEDTEAFF.